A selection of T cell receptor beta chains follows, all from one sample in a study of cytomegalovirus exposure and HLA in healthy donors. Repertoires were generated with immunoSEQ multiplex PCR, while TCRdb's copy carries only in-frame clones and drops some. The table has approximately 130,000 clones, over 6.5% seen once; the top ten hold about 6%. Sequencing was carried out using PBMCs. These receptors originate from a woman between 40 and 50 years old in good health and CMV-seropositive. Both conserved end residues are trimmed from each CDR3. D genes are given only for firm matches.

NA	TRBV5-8	ASSTPEPQH
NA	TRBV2	ASSRGMNTEAF
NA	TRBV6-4	ASSERVNEKLF
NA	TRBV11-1	APGGGPNTEAF
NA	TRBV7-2	ASSLAGNSNYGYT
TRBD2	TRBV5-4	ASSLGGLAGSRDTQY
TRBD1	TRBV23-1	ASSRTGDTYEQY
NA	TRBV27	ASSFSGYEKLF
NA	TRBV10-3	ASKPGQTGETQY
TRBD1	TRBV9	ASSGQGGENSPLH
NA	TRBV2	ASSEPGFSNQPQH
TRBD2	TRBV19	ASSPGRGKRGPHNEQF
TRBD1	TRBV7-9	ASSATGGYGYT
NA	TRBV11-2	ASSLSRVASPLH
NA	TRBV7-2	ASSYIGSASTGGYT
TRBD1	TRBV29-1	SVVYLGQGVGDTQY
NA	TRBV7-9	ASSLDLTRTYEQY
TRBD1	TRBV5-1	ASSSDRGDEGTQY
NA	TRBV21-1	ASSIPGRTVPYGYT
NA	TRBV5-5	ASSPGHTYEQY
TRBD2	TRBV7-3	ASSLTESSGGSYEQY
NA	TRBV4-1	ASSQGRQGGEQF
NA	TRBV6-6	ASRNRVVNTEAF
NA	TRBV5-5	ASSLRPGDYGYT
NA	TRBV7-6	ASSLGSGSGQPQH
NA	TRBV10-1	ASSETNQPQH
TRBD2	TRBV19	ASSMQTSGGINEQF
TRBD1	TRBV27	ASSPQGAGSPLH
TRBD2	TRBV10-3	AISESGGAYNEQF
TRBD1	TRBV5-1	ASSLTGAPDMNTEAF
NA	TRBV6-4	ASSDSMRGFGFTEAF
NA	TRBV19	ASRRLMNTEAF
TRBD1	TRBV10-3	AIRRQGVTDTQY
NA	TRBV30	ARGTAYEQY
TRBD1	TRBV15	ATQGTGQVSYT
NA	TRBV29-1	SVEGSKGWGYQETQY
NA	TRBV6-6	ASTYYGGRDGYT
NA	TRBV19	ASSIEGTPYGYT
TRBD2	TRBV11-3	ASSLGLAASYNEQF
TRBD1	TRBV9	ASRGQVDEKLF
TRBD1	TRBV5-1	ASTYSGQVY
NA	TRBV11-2	ASSLDRLKTEAF
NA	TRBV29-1	SVEQAMNTEAF
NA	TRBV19	ASSADSSSNTEAF
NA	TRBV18	ASSPQGPLNTEAF
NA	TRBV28	ASSSPGSPYEQY